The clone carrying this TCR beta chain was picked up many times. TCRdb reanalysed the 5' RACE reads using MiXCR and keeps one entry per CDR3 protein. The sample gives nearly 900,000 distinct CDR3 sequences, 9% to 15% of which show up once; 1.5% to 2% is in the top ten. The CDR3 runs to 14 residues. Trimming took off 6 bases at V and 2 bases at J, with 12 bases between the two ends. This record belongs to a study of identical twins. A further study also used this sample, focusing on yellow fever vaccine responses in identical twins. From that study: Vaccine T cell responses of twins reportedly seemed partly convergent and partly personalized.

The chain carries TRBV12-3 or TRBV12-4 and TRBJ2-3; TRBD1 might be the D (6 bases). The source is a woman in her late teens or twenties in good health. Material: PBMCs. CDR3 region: CASRTDSTTDTQYF. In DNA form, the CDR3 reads TGTGCCAGCAGGACGGACAGTACCACAGATACGCAGTATTTT.